These T cell receptor beta chains were read from a single sample in a study of cytomegalovirus exposure and HLA in healthy donors. Profiling relied on immunoSEQ multiplex PCR, and the TCRdb table lists in-frame clones only, not all of them. The data show about 130,000 clones, about 79% seen once. Specimen: PBMCs. The receptors derive from a woman between 18 and 29 years old in good health and CMV-seropositive. CDR3s include the opening cysteine and the closing phenylalanine or tryptophan. Fields, in order: V gene, J gene, clone size, D gene, CDR3 DNA, CDR3 protein. A D gene is named only where the DNA matches it firmly. The size field is filled for only some rows; it gives once, few, many or a size class.

>TRBV7-2|TRBJ1-1|-|TRBD1
TGTGCCAGCAGCGTCGGACAGGCGGTTGGACAAGCTTTCTTT
CASSVGQAVGQAFF
>TRBV14|TRBJ1-1|-|-
TGTGCCAGCAGCCCCCCAGGGATTAGGTTAACTGAAGCTTTCTTT
CASSPPGIRLTEAFF
>TRBV7-9|TRBJ1-5|-|TRBD1
TGTGCCAGCAGCTTAGGTGGGGGACAGGGGGCAAGAAATCAGCCCCAGCATTTT
CASSLGGGQGARNQPQHF
>TRBV29-1|TRBJ2-7|-|TRBD2
TGCAGCGCGGTATTAGCGGGGCGGGAGGACTACGAGCAGTACTTC
CSAVLAGREDYEQYF
>TRBV10-3|TRBJ2-3|-|TRBD2
TGTGCCATCAGTCCCGGGACTAGCGGGGGGGCTAGCACAGATACGCAGTATTTT
CAISPGTSGGASTDTQYF
>TRBV7-9|TRBJ2-5|-|TRBD2
TGTGCCAGCAGCTTAGCACTAGCGGGGGAAGAGACCCAGTACTTC
CASSLALAGEETQYF
>TRBV7-3|TRBJ1-2|-|-
TGTGCCAGACTGATAGAGGAGGGAGCTGACTATGGCTACACCTTC
CARLIEEGADYGYTF
>TRBV7-2|TRBJ2-2|-|-
TGTGCCAGCAGCTTATCTATGCGGGCTACGAACACCGGGGAGCTGTTTTTT
CASSLSMRATNTGELFF
>TRBV16|TRBJ1-4|-|-
TGTGCCAGCAGCCTAAGCGGGGGGCCAAATGAAAAACTGTTTTTT
CASSLSGGPNEKLFF
>TRBV5-1|TRBJ2-5|-|TRBD1
TGCGCCAGCAGCTCCTGGACAGGGGCTGAGACCCAGTACTTC
CASSSWTGAETQYF
>TRBV4-1|TRBJ2-1|-|-
TGCGCCAGCAGCCTGGTCCCAGCGGAAAACAATGAGCAGTTCTTC
CASSLVPAENNEQFF
>TRBV9|TRBJ2-5|-|TRBD2
TGTGCCAGCAGCTCACGGGGGGACCAGGAGACCCAGTACTTC
CASSSRGDQETQYF
>TRBV7-3|TRBJ2-3|-|TRBD1
TGTGCCAGCAGCTTACAGGGGGCGAACACAGATACGCAGTATTTT
CASSLQGANTDTQYF
>TRBV9|TRBJ2-5|-|-
TGTGCCAGCAGCGTTGCAGCCGGGACAGCGGGTGAGACCCAGTACTTC
CASSVAAGTAGETQYF
>TRBV9|TRBJ2-1|-|-
TGTGCCAGCAGCGTATCGGGGGGCTGGGTGAATGAGCAGTTCTTC
CASSVSGGWVNEQFF
>TRBV6-1|TRBJ2-1|-|TRBD2
TGTGCCAGCAGTGAAGCCGGGGGGTCCTTCTCCTACAATGAGCAGTTCTTC
CASSEAGGSFSYNEQFF
>TRBV2|TRBJ2-7|-|-
TGTGCCAGCAGTAACCCAGGTACCCACGAGCAGTACTTC
CASSNPGTHEQYF
>TRBV10-3|TRBJ2-5|few|TRBD2
TGTGCTTATGGTAGCGGGGGGTCGGAGACCCAGTACTTC
CAYGSGGSETQYF
>TRBV6-1|TRBJ2-7|-|TRBD1
TGTGCCAGCAGCGAATGGACAGGATCCTACGAGCAGTACTTC
CASSEWTGSYEQYF
>TRBV4-1|TRBJ2-5|-|TRBD1
TGCGCCAGCAGCCAAGATCGGCAGGGGGCGCCCCAAGAGACCCAGTACTTC
CASSQDRQGAPQETQYF
>TRBV7-9|TRBJ2-7|-|TRBD1
TGTGCCAGCAGCGGGCTCAGGACAGGGACAAAGGACGAGCAGTACTTC
CASSGLRTGTKDEQYF
>TRBV11-2|TRBJ2-5|once|-
TGTGCCAGCAGTCGGGGATCCCAAGAGACCCAGTACTTC
CASSRGSQETQYF
>TRBV6-6|TRBJ1-6|once|TRBD1
TGTGCCAGCAGCCTAGACAGGGTCGGTTCACCCCTCCACTTT
CASSLDRVGSPLHF
>TRBV6-1|TRBJ1-5|-|-
TGTGCCAGCAGTGAAGTTTTTATTGTGGGAGCCCAGCATTTT
CASSEVFIVGAQHF
>TRBV5-1|TRBJ2-5|-|-
TGCGCCAGCAGCCTATTCCAAGAGACCCAGTACTTC
CASSLFQETQYF
>TRBV7-9|TRBJ2-3|-|-
TGTGCCAGCAGCATCGGACTGCTAGGCACAGATACGCAGTATTTT
CASSIGLLGTDTQYF
>TRBV15|TRBJ2-5|-|TRBD2
TGTGCCACCAGCGGGGGAGTAGCGGGGGTGGGGGAGACCCAGTACTTC
CATSGGVAGVGETQYF
>TRBV19|TRBJ1-1|few|TRBD1
TGTGCCAGTAGTGTACGGGACAGGGGTTGGGACCCTGAAGCTTTCTTT
CASSVRDRGWDPEAFF
>TRBV5-1|TRBJ2-3|-|TRBD2
TGCGCCAGCAGCCGGGGGGGAGGGACAGATACGCAGTATTTT
CASSRGGGTDTQYF
>TRBV29-1|TRBJ2-7|-|-
TGCAGCGTTGTACGGCAGGCAAGCTCCTACGAGCAGTACTTC
CSVVRQASSYEQYF
>TRBV15|TRBJ1-5|once|TRBD1
TGTGCCACCAGCCGGGACAGGGGGCCGGCTCAGCCCCAGCATTTT
CATSRDRGPAQPQHF
>TRBV6-5|TRBJ1-1|-|TRBD1
TGTGCCAGCAGTTACGCGGCAGGGGGCCATGGCACTGAAGCTTTCTTT
CASSYAAGGHGTEAFF
>TRBV2|TRBJ1-3|-|-
TGTGCCAGCAGTGAAATGGGGGCCGGGGGAAACACCATATATTTT
CASSEMGAGGNTIYF
>TRBV7-9|TRBJ1-1|-|-
TGTGCCAGCAGCCCTCAAACAGGGACCACTGAAGCTTTCTTT
CASSPQTGTTEAFF
>TRBV30|TRBJ1-1|-|-
TGTGCCTGGAGGCAAAGACACTCAGGACAGGCTTTCTTT
CAWRQRHSGQAFF
>TRBV7-9|TRBJ1-6|-|-
TGTGCCAGCAGCTTATGGAGGGAAGGTAATTCACCCCTCCACTTT
CASSLWREGNSPLHF
>TRBV19|TRBJ1-1|-|-
TGTGCCAGTAGTAGAGCCTTAAAGTCCAAAATGGAAGCTTTCTTT
CASSRALKSKMEAFF
>TRBV28|TRBJ1-5|-|TRBD1
TGTGCCAGCAGTTTATCAGGGGGCAGCAATCAGCCCCAGCATTTT
CASSLSGGSNQPQHF
>TRBV28|TRBJ1-1|once|TRBD1
TGTGCCAGCAGTTGGCGGGACAGAGGTCCTGAAGCTTTCTTT
CASSWRDRGPEAFF
>TRBV6-5|TRBJ2-2|-|-
TGTGCCAGCAGCCTGACCGGGGAGCTGTTTTTT
CASSLTGELFF
>TRBV15|TRBJ2-3|-|-
TGTGCCACGGGGGGGCTGGGAGATACGCAGTATTTT
CATGGLGDTQYF
>TRBV7-9|TRBJ2-7|-|TRBD2
TGTGCCAGCAGCCCGGGTGGGGCCGGGGGGGCTTACGAGCAGTACTTC
CASSPGGAGGAYEQYF
>TRBV7-8|TRBJ1-1|few|-
TGTGCCAGCAGCTTAGAGTCGGGAAACACTGAAGCTTTCTTT
CASSLESGNTEAFF
>TRBV7-3|TRBJ2-3|-|TRBD2
TGTGCCAGCAGCCCGGGGGGGCTAAGCACAGATACGCAGTATTTT
CASSPGGLSTDTQYF
>TRBV15|TRBJ2-7|-|-
TGTGCCACCAGCACTGAGGCAGGGGCCCCCTACGAGCAGTACTTC
CATSTEAGAPYEQYF
>TRBV18|TRBJ2-1|-|TRBD2
TGTGCCAGCTCACCATCAGCGGGGGGATACAATGAGCAGTTCTTC
CASSPSAGGYNEQFF
>TRBV5-1|TRBJ2-7|-|-
TGCGCCAGCAGCTTGGACCCGAGCTCCTACGAGCAGTACTTC
CASSLDPSSYEQYF